The clone carrying this T cell receptor (beta chain) ranks as medium-sized. CDR1 is WNHNN and CDR2 is SYGVQD in the germline V gene (reference sequence). This CDR3 has 16 amino acids. Trimming removed 3 bases from V and 2 bases from J, with 15 bases in between. These data belong to a study of T cells after posttransplantation cyclophosphamide. Sequenced by immunoSEQ multiplex PCR; TCRdb stores in-frame clones only, minus some. The record shows fewer than 2,000 clones for this sample, with no singletons present. Busulfan-fludarabine conditioning, marrow transplant, and cyclophosphamide on days +3 and +4 were administered.

V is TRBV10-1 and J is TRBJ2-3; no firm D call. The source is a female patient over 55 who received an allogeneic stem cell transplant from a related donor and was CMV-positive. The graft donor may be the source of some T cells. Sequenced here: PBMCs, sampled 33 days after allogeneic stem cell transplant with posttransplant cyclophosphamide. CDR3 sequence reads: CASSETLGLPTDTQYF. CDR3 DNA sequence: TGCGCCAGCAGTGAAACCCTAGGCCTTCCCACAGATACGCAGTATTTT.